The 9 T cell receptor beta chains presented below share a single source sample, sequenced in a study of blood T cell repertoires in COVID-19. Produced via immunoSEQ multiplex PCR; TCRdb's table is partial and in-frame only. The sample contains 120,000 or so clones, about 85% of which appear only once. Sample: peripheral blood. Receptor source: a man between 60 and 70 years old with acute or convalescent COVID-19.

The chain recombines TRBV11-2 with TRBJ1-2, with 9 positions matching TRBD1. The V gene end was trimmed by 5 bases and the J gene end by 4 bases; junction bases not matched to a gene: 8. The CDR3 totals 15 residues. The germline V gene has CDR1 SGHAT and CDR2 FQNNGV. The CDR3 nucleotides are TGTGCCAGCAGCACCCGACAGGGGGGGGTCTATGGCTACACCTTC. This codes for CASSTRQGGVYGYTF.

The chain recombines TRBV11-2 with TRBJ2-7; TRBD2 aligns across 14 bases. The V gene end was trimmed by 1 base and the J gene end by 12 bases; junction bases not matched to a gene: 11. This CDR3 has 16 amino acids. Germline lookup yields CDR1 SGHAT and CDR2 FQNNGV. The CDR3 DNA sequence: TGTGCCAGCAGCTTAGCCGGGACTAGCGGGAGTCGTCGTCCGTACTTC. Amino acids: CASSLAGTSGSRRPYF.

The chain links TRBV19 to TRBJ2-2; 13 positions match TRBD2. Trimming cost V 6 bases and J 2 bases; bases outside gene matches: 6. Germline V gene data show CDR1 as LNHDA and CDR2 as SQIVND (reference sequence). The CDR3 is 17 residues long. The CDR3 DNA follows: TGTGCCAGTAGAGGACTAGCGGGAGAGGCTAACACCGGGGAGCTGTTTTTT. Its translation is CASRGLAGEANTGELFF.

The V call is TRBV3-1 (or the pseudogene TRBV3-2), the J call TRBJ2-3, with 7 bases matching TRBD2. Germline V gene lookup returns CDR1 LGHDT and CDR2 YNNKEL (reference sequence). V was pared by 4 bases and J by 5 bases, with 12 bases of the junction left unmatched. The CDR3 loop spans 16 amino acids. Written as DNA, the CDR3 is TGTGCCAGCAGCCCCCGTCGCGGGAGTCTGGTAGATACGCAGTATTTT. This encodes CASSPRRGSLVDTQYF.

V gene TRBV28 combines with J gene TRBJ1-3; D is undetermined. Germline CDR1 and CDR2: MDHEN and SYDVKM. This CDR3 spans 13 amino acids. Between the trimmed V and J ends, which lost 7 bases and 2 bases, there was a span of 9 bases. CDR3 loop: CASTRRTGNTIYF. The CDR3 nucleotides are TGTGCCAGCACGAGGCGAACTGGAAACACCATATATTTT.

J is TRBJ1-5 and V is TRBV5-4; TRBD1 matches 7 bases. The CDR3 has 16 residues. Germline V CDR1 and CDR2: SGHNT, YYREEE (reference sequence). With V trimmed by 3 bases and J by 6 bases, 12 bases remained unmatched. The CDR3 coding sequence is TGTGCCAGCAGCTCTCCGGGACAGAGATTAACTCAGCCCCAGCATTTT. Its translation is CASSSPGQRLTQPQHF.

The rearrangement links TRBV6-1 to TRBJ2-1, with 7 bases aligning to TRBD1. After removal of 4 bases from V and 0 bases from J, the junction contained 18 bases not matched to a gene. Germline V lookup: CDR1 MNHNS, CDR2 SASEGT. The CDR3 consists of 20 residues. CDR3 nucleotides: TGTGCCAGCAGTGCGAAACGACAGGGTTACTCCCTGGTCTCCTACAATGAGCAGTTCTTC. Translated, it gives CASSAKRQGYSLVSYNEQFF.

The chain links TRBV10-3 to TRBJ2-3; 9 bases agree with TRBD1. Germline CDR1 reads ENHRY; CDR2 reads SYGVKD. CDR3 length: 14 residues. Unmatched junction bases numbered 4, after V lost 5 bases and J lost 4 bases. CDR3 sequence reads: CAISRDRVSDTQYF. CDR3 nucleotides: TGTGCCATCAGTCGGGACAGGGTATCAGATACGCAGTATTTT.

The chain has TRBV6-5 and TRBJ1-2; 9 nucleotides align to TRBD1. V lost 6 bases and J lost 7; bases outside the gene matches: 9. Germline lookup yields CDR1 MNHEY and CDR2 SVGAGI. The CDR3 has 14 residues. The CDR3 DNA reads TGTGCCAGCAGGCCAGGACAGGGGCTTGGTGGCTACACCTTC. This codes for CASRPGQGLGGYTF.